This T cell receptor (beta chain) was obtained from a study of T-cell memory formation after mild COVID-19 (dated by TCRdb to 2020 to 2023). In the study overall: TCR sequence clusters from the two donors were found to be largely donor specific. In a couple of donors, T-cell clones that expanded and contracted after mild COVID-19 were followed by sequencing TCRalpha and TCRbeta repertoires longitudinally. The cohort comprised two young, previously healthy adult volunteers, one female and one male.

This clonotype was seen once. Its antigen has not been determined. There are no base qualities to consult, and no much larger clone falls within one base. Broad study findings and their caveats: Only a couple of mild cases were covered in the study, and larger cohorts including severe cases with pre-infection samples were considered necessary. Balanced CD4/CD8 phenotypes were observed for clones contracting from day 15 to 85, whereas a bias towards CD4+ was observed for a second wave of clones expanding from day 15 to 37. Contracting CD4+ clones were found mainly in CM and EM memory subsets, while CD8+ clones were enriched in EMRA. Some responding clones were found in pre-infection memory, which suggests that pre-existing cross-reactive memory T cells took part in the SARS-CoV-2 response. Whether the second-wave clones peaking on day 37 were SARS-CoV-2 specific was not confirmed.

V is clipped by 8 bases and J by 3 bases, and the sequence between their germline boundaries is 13 bases long. The CDR3 runs 13 amino acids, cysteine and phenylalanine included. Left in the record is the CDR3 DNA by itself, 39 bases read in frame from the first base. From a lookup of the germline V gene (reference sequence), CDR1 and CDR2 are SEHNR and FQNEAQ. Ficoll-Paque density gradient centrifugation was the method used to isolate PBMCs. The sample was run on an Illumina NovaSeq 6000. cDNA libraries for TCRalpha and TCRbeta were prepared by 5'RACE using constant-segment primers, with sample barcodes and unique molecular identifiers added. Trizol reagent was used to extract RNA from every sample. Library amplification was performed in two PCR steps, and a second sample barcode and Illumina TruSeq adapters were introduced in the second step. The libraries were sequenced on an Illumina NovaSeq using 2 x 150 bp paired-end reads. As for the authors' bioinformatics: The reads were demultiplexed and collapsed into UMI-guided consensus sequences using migec v1.2.7. With mixcr v2.1.11, UMI consensuses were aligned to TRA and TRB V and J templates and assembled into clonotypes. A clonotype was counted as expanded or contracted only when both edgeR and NoisET called the clonotype significant, with the noise models trained on biological replicates. For edgeR calls, the thresholds were a false discovery rate-adjusted p below 0.01 and a log2 fold-change of 1. As an exploratory analysis of dynamics, max-normalized trajectories of the 1000 most abundant clonotypes were examined with PCA combined with hierarchical clustering. Separately sequenced CD4+ and CD8+ repertoires were used to assign a CD4 or CD8 phenotype to each responding clone. Clones were called with MiXCR by TCRdb after fastp trimmed the public reads at Q25, and only in-frame beta chains were retained. Every distinct CDR3 protein forms one entry, paired with its most common genes and DNA. Here the V and J calls rest on TCRdb's processing, not on the authors' analysis. The sample includes roughly 380,000 distinct CDR3 sequences, with approximately 27% observed a single time. Roughly 13% of the sample rests with the top ten.

This clonotype originated in an adult woman who had mild COVID-19 (a few samples of this study predate the infection). The sample titles of this study are shuffled in the database, so cell type and time point are left out; the donor was told from shared clones. Sample: PBMCs or a T cell subset sorted from them (not recorded which). This receptor chain uses TRBV7-9 and TRBJ1-2; there is no confident call for the D gene. The sequenced DNA is TGTGCCAGCGGCTGGACTCGGGACTATGGCTACACCTTC. Translated, it reads CASGWTRDYGYTF.